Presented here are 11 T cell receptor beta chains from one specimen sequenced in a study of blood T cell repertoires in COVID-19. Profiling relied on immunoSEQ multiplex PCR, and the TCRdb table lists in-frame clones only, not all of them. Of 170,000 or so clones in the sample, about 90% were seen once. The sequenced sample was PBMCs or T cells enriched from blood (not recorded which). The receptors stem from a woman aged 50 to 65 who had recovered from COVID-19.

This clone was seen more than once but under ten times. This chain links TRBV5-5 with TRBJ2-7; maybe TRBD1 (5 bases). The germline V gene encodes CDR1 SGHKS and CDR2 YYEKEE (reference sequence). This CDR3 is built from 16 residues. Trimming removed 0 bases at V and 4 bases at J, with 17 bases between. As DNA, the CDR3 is TGTGCCAGCAGCTTGGGGCCTGACCGACAGATATACGAGCAGTACTTC. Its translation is CASSLGPDRQIYEQYF.

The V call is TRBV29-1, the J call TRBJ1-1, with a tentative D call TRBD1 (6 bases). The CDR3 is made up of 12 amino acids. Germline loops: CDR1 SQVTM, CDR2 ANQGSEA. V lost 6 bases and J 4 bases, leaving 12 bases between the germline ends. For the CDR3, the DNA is TGCAGCGTCGTGGACAGTATCACTGAAGCTTTCTTT. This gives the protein CSVVDSITEAFF.

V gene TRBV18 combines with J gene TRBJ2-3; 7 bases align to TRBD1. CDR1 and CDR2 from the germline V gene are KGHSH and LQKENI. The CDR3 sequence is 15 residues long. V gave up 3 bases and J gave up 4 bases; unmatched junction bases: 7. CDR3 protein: CASSPDRVRADTQYF. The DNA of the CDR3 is TGTGCCAGCTCACCTGACAGGGTGAGAGCAGATACGCAGTATTTT.

The CDR3 DNA reads as TGTGCCAGCTCGCCCGACTCGCTTAGCTCCTACAATGAGCAGTTCTTC. Translation gives CASSPDSLSSYNEQFF. The chain links TRBV18 to TRBJ2-1; the D is unclear. The CDR3 has 16 amino acids. CDR1 KGHSH and CDR2 LQKENI come from the germline V gene. V was pared by 6 bases and J by 0 bases, with 15 bases between.

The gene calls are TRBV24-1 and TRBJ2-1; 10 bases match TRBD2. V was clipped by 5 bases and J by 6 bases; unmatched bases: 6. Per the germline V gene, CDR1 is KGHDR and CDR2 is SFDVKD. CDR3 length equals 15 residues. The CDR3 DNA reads TGTGCCACCAGTGGATCCGGGACTAGCGTCAATGAGCAGTTCTTC. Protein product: CATSGSGTSVNEQFF.

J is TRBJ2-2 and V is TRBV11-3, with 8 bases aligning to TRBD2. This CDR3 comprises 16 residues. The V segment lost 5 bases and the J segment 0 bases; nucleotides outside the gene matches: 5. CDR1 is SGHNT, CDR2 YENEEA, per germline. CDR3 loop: CASSQSGSANTGELFF. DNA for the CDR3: TGTGCCAGCAGCCAAAGCGGGAGCGCGAACACCGGGGAGCTGTTTTTT.

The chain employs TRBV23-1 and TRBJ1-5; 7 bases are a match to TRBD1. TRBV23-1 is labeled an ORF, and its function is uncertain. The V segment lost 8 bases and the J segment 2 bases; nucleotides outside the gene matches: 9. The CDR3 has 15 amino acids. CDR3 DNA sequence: TGCGCCAGCGGTTATAAGGGGGCGTGCAATCAGCCCCAGCATTTT. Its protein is CASGYKGACNQPQHF.

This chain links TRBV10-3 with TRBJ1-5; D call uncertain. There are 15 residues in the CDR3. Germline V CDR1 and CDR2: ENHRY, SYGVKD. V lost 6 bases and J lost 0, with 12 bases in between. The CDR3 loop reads CAISEGGTSNQPQHF. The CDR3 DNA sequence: TGTGCCATCAGCGAGGGAGGAACTAGCAATCAGCCCCAGCATTTT.

The CDR3 here is CASRGGVLDQPQHF. For the CDR3, the DNA is TGTGCCAGCAGAGGGGGGGTTCTGGATCAGCCCCAGCATTTT. The J gene is TRBJ1-5, the V gene TRBV28; possible D gene TRBD1, 6 bases. Deletions cut 6 bases from V and 5 bases from J, with 14 bases between. CDR1 is MDHEN, CDR2 SYDVKM, per germline. The CDR3 has 14 amino acids.

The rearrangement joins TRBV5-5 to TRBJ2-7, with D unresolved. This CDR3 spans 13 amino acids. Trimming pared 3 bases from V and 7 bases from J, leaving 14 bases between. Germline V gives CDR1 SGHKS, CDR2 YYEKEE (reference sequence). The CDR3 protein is CASSSLPSEEQYF. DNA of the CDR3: TGTGCCAGCAGCTCCTTACCTTCGGAGGAGCAGTACTTC.

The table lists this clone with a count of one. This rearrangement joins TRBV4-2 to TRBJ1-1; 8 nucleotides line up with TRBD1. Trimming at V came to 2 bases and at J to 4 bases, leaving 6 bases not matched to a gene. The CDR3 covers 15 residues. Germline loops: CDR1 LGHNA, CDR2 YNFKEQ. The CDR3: CASSQIRGLGTEAFF. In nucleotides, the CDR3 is TGTGCCAGCAGCCAAATCAGGGGGCTGGGCACTGAAGCTTTCTTT.